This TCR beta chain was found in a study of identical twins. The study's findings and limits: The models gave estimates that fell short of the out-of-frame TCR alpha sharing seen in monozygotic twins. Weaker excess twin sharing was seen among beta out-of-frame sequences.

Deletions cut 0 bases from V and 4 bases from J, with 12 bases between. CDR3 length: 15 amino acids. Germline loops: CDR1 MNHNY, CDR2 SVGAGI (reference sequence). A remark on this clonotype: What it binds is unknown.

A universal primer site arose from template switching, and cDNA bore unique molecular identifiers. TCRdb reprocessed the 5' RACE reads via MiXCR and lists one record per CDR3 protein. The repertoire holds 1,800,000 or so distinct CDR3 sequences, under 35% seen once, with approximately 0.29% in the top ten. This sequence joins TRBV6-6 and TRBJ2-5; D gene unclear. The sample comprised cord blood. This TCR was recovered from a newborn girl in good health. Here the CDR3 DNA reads TGTGCCAGCAGTTACTCTGTGCCGACGGGAGAGACCCAGTACTTC. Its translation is CASSYSVPTGETQYF.